These 8 T cell receptor beta chains originate from one sample sequenced in a study of brain T cells in children with intractable seizures. The data were produced by immunoSEQ multiplex PCR, yet TCRdb's version contains in-frame clones alone and is incomplete. In the table there are 50,000 to 80,000 clones, 95% to 96% of which are singletons. The material sequenced was peripheral blood, taken at surgery. These receptors all stem from a boy in the first two years of life with focal cortical dysplasia and intractable seizures.

This chain joins TRBV7-8 and TRBJ1-6; 8 bases are a match to TRBD1. The CDR3 loop spans 16 amino acids. The germline V gene encodes CDR1 SGHVS and CDR2 FQNEAQ. V gave up 1 base and J gave up 7 bases; unmatched junction bases: 6. The chain's CDR3 is CASSLGAGQGNSPLHF. Here the CDR3 DNA reads TGTGCCAGCAGCTTAGGCGCCGGACAGGGAAATTCACCCCTCCACTTT.

The V call is TRBV7-9, the J call TRBJ1-5; possible D gene TRBD1, 6 bases. The CDR3 extends over 18 amino acids. Germline V gene sequence: CDR1 SEHNR, CDR2 FQNEAQ (reference sequence). Trimming shortened V by 1 base and J by 0 bases, and 16 bases separated the two germline ends. DNA of the CDR3: TGTGCCAGCAGCTTAGTGGCCACAGGGAGAGATAGCAATCAGCCCCAGCATTTT. Amino acids: CASSLVATGRDSNQPQHF. Full variable domain (remainder filled in from reference TRBV7-9 and TRBJ1-5): DTGVSQNPRHKITKRGQNVTFRCDPISEHNRLYWYRQTLGQGPEFLTYFQNEAQLEKSRLLSDRFSAERPKGSFSTLEIQRTEQGDSAMYLCASSLVATGRDSNQPQHFGDGTRLSIL.

This clone was observed a single time. The rearrangement links TRBV18 to TRBJ2-2, with D maybe TRBD1 (5 bases). CDR3 size: 16 residues. The ends were cut back, 3 bases at V and 7 bases at J, with 18 bases in the middle. Per germline, CDR1 KGHSH and CDR2 LQKENI. In DNA form, the CDR3 reads TGTGCCAGCTCACCTTCACAGGCCCCTAAGATCGGGGAGCTGTTTTTT. Translated: CASSPSQAPKIGELFF.

The chain links TRBV4-2 to TRBJ2-2; 10 bases map to TRBD2. Germline V gene lookup returns CDR1 LGHNA and CDR2 YNFKEQ. The CDR3 runs to 19 residues. V lost 0 bases and J lost 8; bases outside the gene matches: 15. CDR3 nucleotides: TGTGCCAGCAGCCAAGACTTCCGGTTGCTAGCGGGAGTATCTGGGGAGCTGTTTTTT. Protein product: CASSQDFRLLAGVSGELFF.

The chain is built from TRBV27 and TRBJ2-3; TRBD2 might be the D (5 bases). The V end lost 2 bases, the J end lost 0 bases, and 24 bases lay between the germline ends. CDR3 length: 20 amino acids. CDR1 is MNHEY and CDR2 is SMNVEV in the germline V gene (reference sequence). CDR3 sequence (DNA): TGTGCCAGCAGTTTAAATCTGCTGGCCCGAGGGATCTTTAGCACAGATACGCAGTATTTT. It is translated as CASSLNLLARGIFSTDTQYF.

In the case of this clone: A read error may produce the germline difference seen at one junction end. The chain is built from TRBV4-1 and TRBJ1-1; 10 nucleotides agree with TRBD1. The CDR3 has 15 residues. Looked up from germline, CDR1 is MGHRA and CDR2 is YSYEKL. As DNA, the CDR3 is TGCGCCAGCAGCCGTCAGGGACAGGGGAACCCTGAAGCTTTCTTT. Protein product: CASSRQGQGNPEAFF.

V and J are TRBV4-3 and TRBJ1-4; the D is unclear. Deletions cut 0 bases from V and 5 bases from J, with 10 bases between. The CDR3 consists of 15 residues. Germline assignment: CDR1 LGHNA and CDR2 YSLEER. The CDR3 sequence: CASSQDLGENEKLFF. Written as DNA, the CDR3 is TGCGCCAGCAGCCAAGATCTCGGGGAAAATGAAAAACTGTTTTTT.

This rearrangement joins TRBV19 to TRBJ1-2; possibly TRBD1 for D (5 bases). The CDR3 length is 12 residues. V was cut by 3 bases and J by 3 bases, with 5 bases left in between. The germline V gene has CDR1 LNHDA and CDR2 SQIVND (reference sequence). The CDR3 reads CASSMGHYGYTF. The DNA of the CDR3 is TGTGCCAGTAGTATGGGACACTATGGCTACACCTTC. The full variable domain, rest sourced from reference TRBV19 and TRBJ1-2, is DGGITQSPKYLFRKEGQNVTLSCEQNLNHDAMYWYRQDPGQGLRLIYYSQIVNDFQKGDIAEGYSVSREKKESFPLTVTSAQKNPTAFYLCASSMGHYGYTFGSGTRLTVV.